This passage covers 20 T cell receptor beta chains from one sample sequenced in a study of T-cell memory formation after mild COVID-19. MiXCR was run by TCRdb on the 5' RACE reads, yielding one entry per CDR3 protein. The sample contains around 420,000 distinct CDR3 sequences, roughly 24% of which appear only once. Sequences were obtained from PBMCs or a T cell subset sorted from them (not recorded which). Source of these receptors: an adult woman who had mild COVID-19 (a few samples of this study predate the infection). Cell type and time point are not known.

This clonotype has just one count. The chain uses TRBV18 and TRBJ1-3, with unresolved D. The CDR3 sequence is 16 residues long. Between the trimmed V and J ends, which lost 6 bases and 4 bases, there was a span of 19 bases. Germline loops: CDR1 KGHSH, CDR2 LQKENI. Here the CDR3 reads CASSPRWGDLGNTIYF. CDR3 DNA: TGTGCCAGCTCGCCTCGATGGGGAGACCTCGGAAACACCATATATTTT.

CDR3: CASSVSGAFF. The DNA for the CDR3 is TGTGCCAGCAGCGTCAGCGGAGCTTTCTTT. V is TRBV7-9 and J is TRBJ1-1; D gene ambiguous. Trimming removed 5 bases from V and 10 bases from J, with 8 bases in between. The germline V gene has CDR1 SEHNR and CDR2 FQNEAQ (reference sequence). This CDR3 has 10 residues.

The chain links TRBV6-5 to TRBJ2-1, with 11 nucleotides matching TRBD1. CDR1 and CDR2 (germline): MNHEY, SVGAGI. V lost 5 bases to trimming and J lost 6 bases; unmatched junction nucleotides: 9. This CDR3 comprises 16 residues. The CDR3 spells CASSDRFGTGGNEQFF. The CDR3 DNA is TGTGCCAGCAGTGATCGTTTCGGGACAGGGGGCAATGAGCAGTTCTTC.

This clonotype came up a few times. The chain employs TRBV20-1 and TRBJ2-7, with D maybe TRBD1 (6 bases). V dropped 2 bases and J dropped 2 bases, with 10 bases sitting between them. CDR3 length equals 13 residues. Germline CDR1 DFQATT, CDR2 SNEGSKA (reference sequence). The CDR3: CSARQGLAYEQYF. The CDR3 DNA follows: TGCAGTGCTAGACAGGGGCTGGCCTACGAGCAGTACTTC.

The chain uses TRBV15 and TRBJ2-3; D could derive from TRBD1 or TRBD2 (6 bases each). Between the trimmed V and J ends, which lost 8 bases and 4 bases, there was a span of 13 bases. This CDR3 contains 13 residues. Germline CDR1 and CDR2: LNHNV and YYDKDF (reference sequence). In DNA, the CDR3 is TGTGCCACCGGAGGGGGAAGTCCAGATACGCAGTATTTT. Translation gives CATGGGSPDTQYF.

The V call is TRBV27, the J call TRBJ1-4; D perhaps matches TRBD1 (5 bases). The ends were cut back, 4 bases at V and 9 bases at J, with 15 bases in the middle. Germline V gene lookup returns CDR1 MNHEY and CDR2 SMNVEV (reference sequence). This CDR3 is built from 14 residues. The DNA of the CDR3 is TGTGCCAGCAGTTACGGGACGGAGAAGAAAAAACTGTTTTTT. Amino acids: CASSYGTEKKKLFF.

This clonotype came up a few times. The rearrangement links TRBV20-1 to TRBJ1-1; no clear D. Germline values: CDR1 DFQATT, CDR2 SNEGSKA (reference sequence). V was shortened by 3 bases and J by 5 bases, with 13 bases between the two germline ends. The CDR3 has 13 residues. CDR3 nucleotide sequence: TGCAGTGCTAGGGGAACGGGGAGGACTGAAGCTTTCTTT. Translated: CSARGTGRTEAFF.

CDR3 sequence: CASSLGGTLTYEQYF. The CDR3 DNA reads TGTGCCAGCAGCTTGGGGGGCACCCTGACCTACGAGCAGTACTTC. This chain joins TRBV5-6 and TRBJ2-7, with D possibly being TRBD1 (5 bases). This CDR3 contains 15 residues. V was clipped by 0 bases and J by 2 bases, with 12 bases between them. CDR1 is SGHDT and CDR2 is YYEEEE in the germline V gene.

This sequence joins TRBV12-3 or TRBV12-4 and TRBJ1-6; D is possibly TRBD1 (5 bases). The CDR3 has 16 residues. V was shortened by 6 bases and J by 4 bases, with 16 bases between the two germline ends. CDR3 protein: CASSPRAGGYNSPLHF. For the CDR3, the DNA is TGTGCCAGCAGCCCTCGGGCGGGGGGGTATAATTCACCCCTCCACTTT.

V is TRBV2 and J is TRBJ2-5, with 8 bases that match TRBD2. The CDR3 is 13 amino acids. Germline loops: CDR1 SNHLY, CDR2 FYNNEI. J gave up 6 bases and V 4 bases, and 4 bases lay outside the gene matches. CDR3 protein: CASSAVAGKTQYF. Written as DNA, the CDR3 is TGTGCCAGCAGTGCAGTAGCGGGGAAGACCCAGTACTTC.

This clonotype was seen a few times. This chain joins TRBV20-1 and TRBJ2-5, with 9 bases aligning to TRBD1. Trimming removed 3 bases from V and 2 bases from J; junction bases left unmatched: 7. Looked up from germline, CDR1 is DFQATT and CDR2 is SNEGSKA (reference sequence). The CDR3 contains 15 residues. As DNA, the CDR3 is TGCAGTGCTAGCCAAGGGACAGGGCCTCAAGAGACCCAGTACTTC. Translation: CSASQGTGPQETQYF.

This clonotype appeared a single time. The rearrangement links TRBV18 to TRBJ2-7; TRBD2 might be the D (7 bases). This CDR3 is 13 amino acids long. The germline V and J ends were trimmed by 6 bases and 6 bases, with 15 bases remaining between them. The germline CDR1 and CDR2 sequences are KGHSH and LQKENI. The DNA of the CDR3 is TGTGCCAGCTCCCCAGGACTAGGGGGCGAGCAGTACTTC. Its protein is CASSPGLGGEQYF.

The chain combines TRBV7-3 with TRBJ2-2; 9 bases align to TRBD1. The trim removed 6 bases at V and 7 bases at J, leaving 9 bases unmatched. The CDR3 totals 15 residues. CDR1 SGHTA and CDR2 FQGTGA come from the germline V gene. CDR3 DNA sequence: TGTGCCAGCAGGGTGGACAGGGGACTTGGCGGGGAGCTGTTTTTT. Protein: CASRVDRGLGGELFF.

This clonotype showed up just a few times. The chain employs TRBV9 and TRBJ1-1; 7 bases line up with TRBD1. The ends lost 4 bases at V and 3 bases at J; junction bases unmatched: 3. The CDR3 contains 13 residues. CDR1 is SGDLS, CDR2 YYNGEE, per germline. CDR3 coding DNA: TGTGCCAGCAGCCCAGGGGGTTACACTGAAGCTTTCTTT. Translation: CASSPGGYTEAFF.

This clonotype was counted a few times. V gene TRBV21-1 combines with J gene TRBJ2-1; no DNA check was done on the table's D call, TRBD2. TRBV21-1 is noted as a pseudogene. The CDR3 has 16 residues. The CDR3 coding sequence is TGTGCCAGCAGCAGACGACTAGCGGGAGCCCACAATGAGCAGTTCTTC. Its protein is CASSRRLAGAHNEQFF.

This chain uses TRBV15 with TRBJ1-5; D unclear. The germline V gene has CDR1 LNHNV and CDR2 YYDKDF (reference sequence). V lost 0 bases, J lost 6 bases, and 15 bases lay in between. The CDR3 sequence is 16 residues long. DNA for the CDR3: TGTGCCACCAGCAGAGACCTGACCCCCCTCACTCAGCCCCAGCATTTT. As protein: CATSRDLTPLTQPQHF.

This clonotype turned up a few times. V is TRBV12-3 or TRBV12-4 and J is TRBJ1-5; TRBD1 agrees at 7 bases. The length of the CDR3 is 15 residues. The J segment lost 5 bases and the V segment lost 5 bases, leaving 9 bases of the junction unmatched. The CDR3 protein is CASSPTGNRHQPQHF. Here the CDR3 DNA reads TGTGCCAGCAGTCCGACAGGGAATAGGCATCAGCCCCAGCATTTT.

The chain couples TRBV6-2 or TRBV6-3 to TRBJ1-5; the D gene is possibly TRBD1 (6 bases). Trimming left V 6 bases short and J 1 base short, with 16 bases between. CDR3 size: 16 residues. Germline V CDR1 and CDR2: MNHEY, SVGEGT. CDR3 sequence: CASRGGYVVSNQPQHF. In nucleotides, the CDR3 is TGTGCCAGCAGAGGGGGATATGTTGTCAGCAATCAGCCCCAGCATTTT.

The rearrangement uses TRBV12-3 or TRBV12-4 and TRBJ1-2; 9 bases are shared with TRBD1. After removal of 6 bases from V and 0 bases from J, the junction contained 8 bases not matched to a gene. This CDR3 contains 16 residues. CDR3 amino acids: CASSRDRVQSNYGYTF. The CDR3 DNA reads TGTGCCAGCAGCCGGGACAGGGTTCAATCTAACTATGGCTACACCTTC.

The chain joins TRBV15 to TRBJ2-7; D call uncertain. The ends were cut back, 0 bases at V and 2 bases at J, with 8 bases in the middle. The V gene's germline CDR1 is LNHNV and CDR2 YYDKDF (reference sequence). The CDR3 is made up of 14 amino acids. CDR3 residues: CATSRDLGTYEQYF. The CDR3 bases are TGTGCCACCAGCAGAGATTTAGGAACCTACGAGCAGTACTTC.